The T cell receptor (beta chain) described here comes from a study of blood T cells in healthy people across ages. Germline V gene lookup returns CDR1 DFQATT and CDR2 SNEGSKA (reference sequence). CDR3 length equals 16 residues. J was trimmed by 3 bases and V by 3 bases; bases with no gene match: 9. Next came a second PCR, run for roughly 6 to 11 cycles, which used a sample-barcoded 5' primer along with a J-beta primer mix. TCRdb re-derived calls from the 5' RACE reads in MiXCR, one entry per CDR3 protein. The data contain almost 800,000 distinct CDR3 sequences, 58% of them singletons. Material for sequencing was blood. This chain links TRBV20-1 with TRBJ2-3; 10 bases are shared with TRBD2. This TCR came from a man aged 30 to 39 in good health. The DNA of the CDR3 is TGCAGTGCTAGCGGCCTAGCGGGAGTAGGTACAGATACGCAGTATTTT. It is translated as CSASGLAGVGTDTQYF.